These T cell receptor beta chains were read from a single sample in a study of breast tumors, draining lymph nodes, adjacent tissues. A single record per CDR3 protein comes from TCRdb applying MiXCR to the multiplex PCR reads. This table holds over 130,000 distinct CDR3 sequences, 30% to 35% found once. Sequencing was carried out using axillary lymph node tissue. The receptors here all came from a female donor with breast cancer. Some clones in this sample may be carry-over from other donors' samples. Both conserved end residues are part of each CDR3. D genes are given only for firm matches. Part of the rows lack a size; the others show once, few, many or a class for expanded clones.

few | TRBJ2-2 | TRBV5-6 | TRBD2 | TGTGCCAGCAGCAAGCGGGGGGCCCGTGGCACCGGGGAGCTGTTTTTT | CASSKRGARGTGELFF
many | TRBJ2-1 | TRBV6-5 | - | TGTGCCAGCAGCCGGAGGGGAGGTGAGCAGTTCTTC | CASSRRGGEQFF
many | TRBJ2-1 | TRBV5-1 | TRBD2 | TGCGCCAGCAGCCGAACTAGCGGGCCAACCTACAATGAGCAGTTCTTC | CASSRTSGPTYNEQFF
many | TRBJ2-2 | TRBV6-6 | TRBD2 | TGTGCCAGCTCACCGGGACTAAGCACCGGGGAGCTGTTTTTT | CASSPGLSTGELFF
- | TRBJ2-1 | TRBV4-3 | TRBD2 | TGCGCCAGCACCCAAACGGGACTAGCCGCCAATGAGCAGTTCTTC | CASTQTGLAANEQFF
- | TRBJ2-2 | TRBV24-1 | - | TGTGCCACCAGTGATCCCCCGCGGGGGCTGTTTTTT | CATSDPPRGLFF
- | TRBJ1-2 | TRBV6-2/TRBV6-3 | - | TGTGCCAGCAGTCACCTTGGAAGCGGCTACACCTTC | CASSHLGSGYTF
- | TRBJ1-1 | TRBV7-9 | TRBD1 | TGTGCCAGCAGCCGAACGACAGGGCGGACTGAAGCTTTCTTT | CASSRTTGRTEAFF
- | TRBJ2-7 | TRBV20-1 | - | TGCAGTGCTACCCGAGAGGGCTACGAGCAGTACTTC | CSATREGYEQYF
once | TRBJ1-4 | TRBV5-4 | - | TGTGCCAGCAGCACTAACAGGGAGAAGGGTGAAAAACTGTTTTTT | CASSTNREKGEKLFF
medium-sized | TRBJ1-5 | TRBV11-2 | - | TGTGCCAGCAGCTCTCAGGGTAGCAATCAGCCCCAGCATTTT | CASSSQGSNQPQHF
many | TRBJ2-3 | TRBV18 | - | TGTGCCAGCTCACCCTTAGAGAATCCAGATACGCAGTATTTT | CASSPLENPDTQYF
many | TRBJ2-5 | TRBV18 | - | TGTGCCAGCTCACCAATCAGGGTGATAGAGACCCAGTACTTC | CASSPIRVIETQYF
many | TRBJ1-6 | TRBV19 | TRBD1 | TGTGCCAGTAGATGGGGACAGGCTAATTCACCCCTCCACTTT | CASRWGQANSPLHF
many | TRBJ1-4 | TRBV4-1 | - | TGCGCCAGCAGCCTCACCGGCTGGGATCCGGCCGAAAAACTGTTTTTT | CASSLTGWDPAEKLFF
many | TRBJ1-5 | TRBV2 | - | TGTGCCAGCACCATCGGGGGGAGGAATCAGCCCCAGCATTTT | CASTIGGRNQPQHF
few | TRBJ1-1 | TRBV20-1 | - | TGCAGTGCTAGATCCGGACAGACTGAAGCTTTCTTT | CSARSGQTEAFF
many | TRBJ2-3 | TRBV2 | - | TGTGCCAGTAGCAGACCCGGCCCGCAGTATTTT | CASSRPGPQYF
- | TRBJ1-5 | TRBV4-3 | - | TGCGCCAGCAGCAGCACCGACGGGCCCCAGCATTTT | CASSSTDGPQHF
- | TRBJ1-1 | TRBV12-3/TRBV12-4 | - | TGTGCCAGCTCCTATCCGGCCGGGGGCTTGAACACTGTAGCTTTCTTT | CASSYPAGGLNTVAFF
many | TRBJ1-3 | TRBV6-5 | - | TGTGCCAGCAGTTACTCGAGAGTTGGAAACACCATATATTTT | CASSYSRVGNTIYF
many | TRBJ2-5 | TRBV5-1 | - | TGCGCCAGCAGCTTTTCACCTGGAGAGACCCAGTACTTC | CASSFSPGETQYF
- | TRBJ2-6 | TRBV19 | - | TGTGCCAGTAGTATAGCGGACCCGTGGTTAGCCTCTGGGGCCAACGTCCTGACTTTC | CASSIADPWLASGANVLTF
- | TRBJ2-7 | TRBV7-2 | TRBD2 | TGTGCCAGCAGCGTGACTAGCGGGACACGACCTCCAATGACCTACGAGCAGTACTTC | CASSVTSGTRPPMTYEQYF
many | TRBJ2-7 | TRBV5-1 | TRBD1 | TGCGCCAGCAGCGGGCCGGACAGGGGCTACGAGCAGTACTTC | CASSGPDRGYEQYF
many | TRBJ2-5 | TRBV4-1 | - | TGCGCCAGCAGCCTAGGGGTTTTGGAGACCCAGTACTTC | CASSLGVLETQYF
once | TRBJ1-1 | TRBV7-9 | TRBD1 | TGTGCCAGCAGCTTAACGTGGGGGCTTGGGGAGGGACAGGGATTCACTGAAGCTTTCTTT | CASSLTWGLGEGQGFTEAFF
many | TRBJ2-1 | TRBV4-2 | TRBD2 | TGTGCCAGCAGCCAAGAGCATAGCGGGGGGTCCTCCTACAATGAGCAGTTCTTC | CASSQEHSGGSSYNEQFF
- | TRBJ2-7 | TRBV18 | TRBD1 | TGTGCCAGCTCACTACAGGGGAGAGTTCTCGACGAGCAGTACTTC | CASSLQGRVLDEQYF
many | TRBJ2-5 | TRBV12-3/TRBV12-4 | - | TGTGCCAGCAGTCCCAAGGGGGAGACCCAGTACTTC | CASSPKGETQYF
many | TRBJ2-5 | TRBV2 | - | TGTGCCAGCAGTGATGGCAGAAGTGAGACCCAGTACTTC | CASSDGRSETQYF
many | TRBJ2-6 | TRBV5-8 | - | TGTGCCAGCAGCTTGGGTGGCTACTCTGGGGCCAACGTCCTGACTTTC | CASSLGGYSGANVLTF
many | TRBJ2-1 | TRBV7-2 | TRBD2 | TGTGCCAGCGGCCAACCCGGGACTAGCAACAATGAGCAGTTCTTC | CASGQPGTSNNEQFF
- | TRBJ1-1 | TRBV5-1 | - | TGCGCCAGCAGCTTGGACGACAGTAAGGAAGCTTTCTTT | CASSLDDSKEAFF
many | TRBJ2-1 | TRBV6-5 | - | TGTGCCAGCAGTTACGACGACAGGCGGGGGAATGAGCAGTTCTTC | CASSYDDRRGNEQFF
many | TRBJ2-1 | TRBV7-2 | TRBD2 | TGTGCCTGCGGACTAGCGGGCAATGAGCAGTTCTTC | CACGLAGNEQFF
many | TRBJ1-4 | TRBV10-3 | - | TGTGCCATCAGAGAGACAGGCACTAATGAAAAACTGTTTTTT | CAIRETGTNEKLFF
- | TRBJ1-1 | TRBV14 | - | TGTGCCAGCAGACACAGGACAGCTATGAACACTGAAGCTTTCTTT | CASRHRTAMNTEAFF
few | TRBJ2-1 | TRBV6-2/TRBV6-3 | - | TGTGCCAGCTCCCCTTCCGGCAGCCTAAGCTCCTACAATGAGCAGTTCTTC | CASSPSGSLSSYNEQFF
- | TRBJ1-6 | TRBV7-9 | - | TGTGCCAGCAGCTTAGAACCCGTGGAGGGGGTCGATAATTCACCCCTCCACTTT | CASSLEPVEGVDNSPLHF
many | TRBJ2-1 | TRBV20-1 | TRBD2 | TGCAGTGCTAGAGTAGCGGGGGGGCGGGGTGAGCAGTTCTTC | CSARVAGGRGEQFF
many | TRBJ1-6 | TRBV12-3/TRBV12-4 | - | TGTGCCAGCAGTTTCTCACAGAGCTCCTATAATTCACCCCTCCACTTT | CASSFSQSSYNSPLHF
many | TRBJ2-2 | TRBV5-1 | TRBD1 | TGCGCCAGCGAGGCGACAGGGAGCCTTACCGGGGAGCTGTTTTTT | CASEATGSLTGELFF
few | TRBJ1-1 | TRBV6-1 | TRBD1 | TGTGCCAGCATGATAGGGGGCGGCACTGAAGCTTTCTTT | CASMIGGGTEAFF
many | TRBJ1-2 | TRBV7-8 | TRBD1 | TGTGCCAGCAGCTTGGCGGGTAGACAGGGGATCCATGGCTACACCTTC | CASSLAGRQGIHGYTF
- | TRBJ1-4 | TRBV20-1 | TRBD1 | TGCAGTGCTATACGGGGGACAGACAACAATGAAAAACTGTTTTTT | CSAIRGTDNNEKLFF
many | TRBJ2-1 | TRBV2 | - | TGTGCCAGCAGTGGAAGGTCAAGGGACAATGAGCAGTTCTTC | CASSGRSRDNEQFF
- | TRBJ1-6 | TRBV28 | - | TGTGCCAGCAGTTTAGGCCAGGGGCCCTCTAATTCACCCCTCCACTTT | CASSLGQGPSNSPLHF
- | TRBJ2-1 | TRBV7-2 | TRBD2 | TGTGCCAGCAGCTTAGTGGCGGGGGGAAGCAGTGAGCAGTTCTTC | CASSLVAGGSSEQFF
many | TRBJ2-5 | TRBV6-1 | - | TGTGCCAGCAGTCGAACAGAACAAGAGACCCAGTACTTC | CASSRTEQETQYF
many | TRBJ1-2 | TRBV10-3 | - | TGTGCCATCAGTGAAGGACAGTATGGCTACACCTTC | CAISEGQYGYTF